This passage covers 32 T cell receptor beta chains from one sample sequenced in a study of CD8+CD57+ T cells in acquired aplastic anemia. Previously, flow cytometry had revealed CD8+CD57+ cell expansion in the patients chosen for sequencing. According to the study, genomic DNA was the template for TCR beta VDJ and CDR3 profiling. TCRdb independently ran MiXCR on the reads; one entry per CDR3 protein. The sample lists about 250,000 distinct CDR3 sequences; approximately 45% were seen once. The sample consisted of sorted CD4+, CD8+, or CD8+CD57+ T cells (not recorded which) from PBMCs. The receptors were sampled from a human donor with aplastic anemia.

The V call is TRBV29-1, the J call TRBJ1-2; D perhaps matches TRBD1 (6 bases). Germline CDR1 is SQVTM and CDR2 is ANQGSEA. CDR3 length: 13 amino acids. Trimming took off 6 bases at V and 3 bases at J, with 14 bases between the two ends. The CDR3 reads CSVSPGDHYGYTF. CDR3 sequence (DNA): TGCAGCGTCTCTCCAGGGGACCACTATGGCTACACCTTC.

This clonotype has a count of ten or more. V and J are TRBV6-5 and TRBJ1-5; D gene unclear. The CDR3 is 13 amino acids. Germline V lookup: CDR1 MNHEY, CDR2 SVGAGI. V lost 4 bases, J lost 6 bases, and 10 bases lay in between. CDR3 sequence (DNA): TGTGCCAGCAGTTCTTACGTGGGTCAGCCCCAGCATTTT. It is translated as CASSSYVGQPQHF.

This chain connects TRBV9 to TRBJ2-7, with D tentatively TRBD1 (6 bases). The J call could be wrong; TRBJ2-1 is a better fit for the DNA end. CDR3 size: 15 residues. Germline V gives CDR1 SGDLS, CDR2 YYNGEE. DNA of the CDR3: TGTGCCAGCAGCGTTACAGGGAACTCCTACAATGAGCAGTTCTTC. It is translated as CASSVTGNSYNEQFF.

In this sample, this clonotype turned up many times. V and J are TRBV10-3 and TRBJ2-5; D is unclear. Germline assignment: CDR1 ENHRY and CDR2 SYGVKD. The CDR3 runs 13 residues. Trimming stripped 5 bases from V and 0 bases from J, with 7 bases between. This CDR3 reads CAISTSDQETQYF. CDR3 nucleotides: TGTGCCATCAGTACGTCCGACCAAGAGACCCAGTACTTC.

Ten or more counts support this clonotype. The V call is TRBV7-6, the J call TRBJ2-5; D uncertain. Trimming removed 1 base at V and 5 bases at J, with 14 bases between. The germline V gene encodes CDR1 SGHVS and CDR2 FNYEAQ. CDR3 length: 15 amino acids. The DNA for the CDR3 is TGTGCCAGCAGCTTAGAGGCGGAAAGGGTTGAGACCCAGTACTTC. Translation gives CASSLEAERVETQYF.

The CDR3 coding sequence is TGTGCCAGCAGCCAAGATCTTTTTCCGGTTCACGGGAACTCCTATAATTCACCCCTCCACTTT. This translates into CASSQDLFPVHGNSYNSPLHF. V and J are TRBV14 and TRBJ1-6, with unresolved D. Germline V gene sequence: CDR1 SGHDN, CDR2 FVKESK. The V end was cut by 0 bases, the J end by 0 bases, with 21 bases between. This CDR3 region has 21 residues.

The genes are TRBV10-3 and TRBJ1-2; no definite D call. The germline gives CDR1 ENHRY, CDR2 SYGVKD. The CDR3 covers 13 residues. The V gene lost 6 bases and the J gene lost 6 bases, with 14 bases spanning the gap. The CDR3 is CAIRAPGFNGYTF. The DNA of the CDR3 is TGTGCCATCAGAGCCCCGGGATTTAATGGCTACACCTTC.

The chain has TRBV15 and TRBJ1-4; a weak D match, TRBD1 (5 bases). Germline V lookup: CDR1 LNHNV, CDR2 YYDKDF (reference sequence). CDR3 size: 17 residues. V lost 0 bases, J lost 0 bases, and 11 bases lay in between. CDR3 coding DNA: TGTGCCACCAGCAGAGATAGGGGCACCGCAACTAATGAAAAACTGTTTTTT. Amino acids: CATSRDRGTATNEKLFF.

This clonotype was seen at least ten times. The rearrangement links TRBV4-2 to TRBJ1-2; 9 bases are a match to TRBD1. CDR1 and CDR2 (germline): LGHNA, YNFKEQ. The CDR3 covers 14 residues. Trimming removed 4 bases from V and 8 bases from J; junction bases left unmatched: 8. CDR3 nucleotides: TGTGCCAGCAGCCCGAGGGACAGGGAAGGAGGCTACACCTTC. This translates into CASSPRDREGGYTF.

Regarding this clonotype: A much larger clone differs from this one at a single base, so this may be a read error. This CDR3 is missing its conserved last phenylalanine or tryptophan, likely due to a read error. The chain joins TRBV6-5 to TRBJ1-1; D unresolved. The CDR3 runs to 12 residues. The germline gives CDR1 MNHEY, CDR2 SVGAGI. V lost 9 bases to trimming and J lost 1 base, with 9 bases between them. The CDR3 here is CASSVGNTEAFL. The CDR3 nucleotides read TGTGCCAGTTCGGTGGGGAACACTGAAGCTTTCCTT.

This clonotype was counted a few times. This chain links TRBV7-4 with TRBJ1-2, with 8 bases that match TRBD1. Germline V gene sequence: CDR1 SGHVT, CDR2 SQSDAQ. J lost 7 bases, V lost 6 bases, and 7 bases had no gene match. This CDR3 is built from 13 residues. CDR3 sequence reads: CASRPDRGSGYTF. The CDR3 nucleotides read TGTGCCAGCAGACCCGACAGGGGTAGTGGCTACACCTTC.

This clonotype has a handful of counts. The V and J genes are TRBV29-1 and TRBJ1-2; D perhaps matches TRBD1 (6 bases). Germline V gene sequence: CDR1 SQVTM, CDR2 ANQGSEA. The germline V and J ends were trimmed by 3 bases and 6 bases, with 14 bases remaining between them. The CDR3 length is 13 residues. This chain's CDR3 is CSVEISGGDGYTF. In DNA, the CDR3 is TGCAGCGTTGAGATATCCGGGGGCGATGGCTACACCTTC.

On this clonotype: Germline and junction disagree at one end, which may indicate a read error. The rearrangement uses TRBV12-5 and TRBJ1-2; D is perhaps TRBD1 (5 bases). CDR1 and CDR2 (germline): LGHNT, FRNRAP. The CDR3 contains 14 residues. Here the CDR3 DNA reads TGTGCTAGTGGGCCATCCGGGACCTCCTATGGCTACACCTTT. This translates into CASGPSGTSYGYTF.

The chain couples TRBV12-3 or TRBV12-4 to TRBJ2-5; tentative D call: TRBD2 (6 bases). The germline V and J ends were trimmed by 4 bases and 4 bases, with 16 bases remaining between them. The CDR3 is 15 residues long. CDR3 amino acids: CASSSGDLKGETQYF. DNA of the CDR3: TGTGCCAGCAGTTCGGGGGACCTTAAAGGAGAGACCCAGTACTTC.

This clonotype was found once. An end of the junction does not agree with germline; a read error may underlie this. The gene calls are TRBV29-1 and TRBJ2-3; unclear D gene. The germline CDR1 and CDR2 sequences are SQVTM and ANQGSEA. The CDR3 is made up of 13 amino acids. The CDR3 region is CSVEARSTDTQYF. DNA for the CDR3: TGCAGCGTAGAAGCTAGAAGCACAGATACGCAGTATTTT.

This clonotype was seen at least ten times. The gene calls are TRBV4-3 and TRBJ2-5; maybe TRBD2 (6 bases). Germline V gene data show CDR1 as LGHNA and CDR2 as YSLEER. The germline V and J ends were trimmed by 0 bases and 5 bases, with 16 bases remaining between them. The CDR3 is 16 residues long. The CDR3 here is CASSQDGTSSRETQYF. The CDR3 DNA is TGCGCCAGCAGCCAAGATGGGACTTCGAGTAGGGAGACCCAGTACTTC.

In regard to this clonotype: At one end, the junction sequence differs from germline, possibly due to a read error. DNA for the CDR3: TGTACCAGCAGCTTATTAGTCGAAAACACTGGAGCTTTCTTT. It encodes CTSSLLVENTGAFF. This chain links TRBV7-9 with TRBJ1-1; the D is unclear. Germline CDR1 reads SEHNR; CDR2 reads FQNEAQ (reference sequence). CDR3 length: 14 amino acids.

This chain joins TRBV6-4 and TRBJ2-7; 8 bases fit TRBD1. Germline lookup yields CDR1 MRHNA and CDR2 SNTAGT. V trimming: 5 bases; J trimming: 7 bases; junction bases outside the gene matches: 4. This CDR3 has 12 residues. As DNA, the CDR3 is TGTGCCAGCAGTACCGGGGACAGGGAGCAGTACTTC. This sequence encodes CASSTGDREQYF.

This clonotype appeared many times. This rearrangement joins TRBV7-9 to TRBJ2-7, with unresolved D. CDR1 SEHNR and CDR2 FQNEAQ come from the germline V gene (reference sequence). This CDR3 region has 13 residues. V lost 4 bases, J lost 2 bases, and 9 bases lay in between. The chain's CDR3 is CASSSTDPYEQYF. The CDR3 DNA reads as TGTGCCAGCAGCTCGACTGATCCCTACGAGCAGTACTTC.

Regarding this clonotype: Likely a read error: the CDR3 ends without its conserved phenylalanine or tryptophan. The V gene is TRBV11-1, the J gene TRBJ2-3; the D is unclear. Germline V lookup: CDR1 SGHAT, CDR2 FQDESV (reference sequence). CDR3 length equals 15 residues. V lost 4 bases, J lost 3 bases, and 14 bases lay in between. The CDR3, as DNA: TGTGCCAGCAGCTCAAGGGTCGAGAGGACAGATACGCAGTATTCT. As protein: CASSSRVERTDTQYS.

There are many counts of this clonotype. The V call is TRBV7-9, the J call TRBJ2-2, with TRBD2 identical over 9 bases. This CDR3 has 16 amino acids. Unmatched junction bases numbered 10, after V lost 6 bases and J lost 5 bases. In germline, CDR1 is SEHNR, CDR2 FQNEAQ (reference sequence). CDR3 sequence reads: CASRTPAGGGTGELFF. The CDR3, as DNA: TGTGCCAGCAGGACTCCCGCGGGGGGGGGGACCGGGGAGCTGTTTTTT. Full variable domain (missing parts from reference TRBV7-9 and TRBJ2-2): DTGVSQNPRHKITKRGQNVTFRCDPISEHNRLYWYRQTLGQGPEFLTYFQNEAQLEKSRLLSDRFSAERPKGSFSTLEIQRTEQGDSAMYLCASRTPAGGGTGELFFGEGSRLTVL.

The chain employs TRBV7-9 and TRBJ1-6; D gene ambiguous. Germline CDR1 is SEHNR and CDR2 is FQNEAQ (reference sequence). V gave up 0 bases and J gave up 8 bases, with 8 bases separating them. The CDR3 runs to 14 residues. The CDR3 loop is CASSLALGYSPLHF. The CDR3 coding sequence is TGTGCCAGCAGCTTAGCGCTCGGTTATTCACCCCTCCACTTT.

Regarding this clonotype: A read error may explain this, as a much larger clone is one base away. The chain couples TRBV15 to TRBJ2-7; D is perhaps TRBD1 (6 bases). CDR1 and CDR2 (germline): LNHNV, YYDKDF (reference sequence). The CDR3 covers 14 residues. DNA for the CDR3: TGTGCCCCTAGACCGAGGACAGACTCCTACGGGCAGTACTTC. Translating gives CAPRPRTDSYGQYF.

The genes are TRBV10-3 and TRBJ1-5; D is undetermined. The CDR3 extends over 16 amino acids. Germline V gene lookup returns CDR1 ENHRY and CDR2 SYGVKD. Trimming removed 2 bases from V and 0 bases from J, with 11 bases in between. This chain's CDR3 is CAISERRASSNQPQHF. DNA of the CDR3: TGTGCCATCAGTGAGAGGCGTGCCAGTAGCAATCAGCCCCAGCATTTT.

This clonotype was recorded a few times. The chain links TRBV20-1 to TRBJ1-1; 7 nucleotides line up with TRBD1. The CDR3 is 13 amino acids. J was trimmed by 7 bases and V by 5 bases; bases with no gene match: 10. Germline V gene lookup returns CDR1 DFQATT and CDR2 SNEGSKA (reference sequence). CDR3 in amino acids: CSALHRDSNEAFF. DNA for the CDR3: TGCAGTGCTTTACACCGGGACAGCAATGAAGCTTTCTTT.

The chain joins TRBV11-1 to TRBJ1-1; D might be TRBD1 (5 bases). CDR1 and CDR2 (germline): SGHAT, FQDESV (reference sequence). The CDR3 is made up of 15 amino acids. V dropped 5 bases and J dropped 1 base, with 14 bases sitting between them. The DNA for the CDR3 is TGTGCCAGCAGCCTTATATTGGGGCAGAACACTGAAGCTTTCTTT. Translating it yields CASSLILGQNTEAFF.

This clonotype showed up many times. V is TRBV7-9 and J is TRBJ1-3, with 12 bases lining up with TRBD1. Trimming cost V 4 bases and J 4 bases; bases outside gene matches: 11. CDR1 SEHNR and CDR2 FQNEAQ come from the germline V gene (reference sequence). The CDR3 contains 18 residues. The CDR3 loop reads CASSSTGGQGASGNTIYF. The DNA for the CDR3 is TGTGCCAGCAGCTCAACCGGGGGACAGGGGGCATCGGGAAACACCATATATTTT.

This clonotype was seen many times. The chain joins TRBV6-1 to TRBJ1-5; TRBD1 is a possible D gene (5 bases). Per the germline V gene, CDR1 is MNHNS and CDR2 is SASEGT. This CDR3 is 12 amino acids long. The V end lost 7 bases, the J end lost 9 bases, and 13 bases lay between the germline ends. In DNA form, the CDR3 reads TGTGCCAGCACGCAGGGACGCCGGCCCCAGCATTTT. Amino acid sequence: CASTQGRRPQHF.

This clonotype was picked up many times. V usage is TRBV7-9 and J usage is TRBJ2-1; D is uncertain. Per germline, CDR1 SEHNR and CDR2 FQNEAQ (reference sequence). Deletions cut 4 bases from V and 5 bases from J, with 12 bases between. The CDR3 extends over 14 amino acids. The CDR3 DNA reads TGTGCCAGCAGCTCTCCAAATTTGGACAATGAGCAGTTCTTC. It specifies CASSSPNLDNEQFF.

This clonotype showed up just a few times. The chain recombines TRBV28 with TRBJ2-2; TRBD2 might be the D (6 bases). The CDR3 has 16 amino acids. V dropped 0 bases and J dropped 0 bases, with 8 bases sitting between them. Germline assignment: CDR1 MDHEN and CDR2 SYDVKM. CDR3 sequence: CASSLWGDSNTGELFF. Written as DNA, the CDR3 is TGTGCCAGCAGTTTATGGGGGGACTCGAACACCGGGGAGCTGTTTTTT.

The rearrangement uses TRBV7-2 and TRBJ2-3; D gene ambiguous. The CDR3 is 12 residues long. Germline V gives CDR1 SGHTA, CDR2 FQGNSA. V lost 4 bases and J lost 11, with 13 bases in between. The CDR3 nucleotides are TGTGCCAGCAGCTCCCGTTACAATGAGCAGTATTTT. The encoded protein is CASSSRYNEQYF. The whole variable domain, remainder taken from reference TRBV7-2 and TRBJ2-3, is GAGVSQSPSNKVTEKGKDVELRCDPISGHTALYWYRQSLGQGLEFLIYFQGNSAPDKSGLPSDRFSAERTGGSVSTLTIQRTQQEDSAVYLCASSSRYNEQYFGPGTRLTVL.

About this clonotype: One base away lies a much larger clone, so this may be a sequencing read error. This rearrangement joins TRBV5-6 to TRBJ1-2, with D uncertain. The CDR3 sequence is 14 residues long. With 4 bases removed from V and 0 bases from J, the gap between germline ends came to 10 bases. Germline V gene sequence: CDR1 SGHDT, CDR2 YYEEEE. CDR3 loop: CASSVVPPNYGYTF. As DNA, the CDR3 is TGTGCCAGCAGCGTGGTACCCCCTAACTATGGCTACACCTTC.